A single sample is the source of the 4 T cell receptor beta chains below, sequenced in a study of blood T cell repertoires in COVID-19. TCRdb keeps only in-frame clones here, not all; method: immunoSEQ multiplex PCR. The data hold around 330,000 clones, with approximately 90% observed a single time. Input material: peripheral blood. Receptors originate from a woman aged 25 to 45 with COVID-19, enrolled during active disease.

The rearrangement links TRBV5-6 to TRBJ2-3; 9 bases match TRBD2. CDR1 and CDR2 (germline): SGHDT, YYEEEE. The CDR3 runs 15 residues. Unmatched junction bases numbered 2, after V lost 0 bases and J lost 3 bases. The DNA for the CDR3 is TGTGCCAGCAGCTTGGTTAGCGGGGGAACAGATACGCAGTATTTT. Its protein product is CASSLVSGGTDTQYF.

This chain joins TRBV2 and TRBJ2-1; D may be TRBD2 (5 bases). CDR3 length: 11 residues. With 8 bases removed from V and 10 bases from J, the gap between germline ends came to 12 bases. Germline lookup yields CDR1 SNHLY and CDR2 FYNNEI. The CDR3 DNA sequence: TGTGCCAGCTCCCGGACTTTGGAGCAGTTCTTC. Amino acids: CASSRTLEQFF. The whole variable domain, remainder taken from reference TRBV2 and TRBJ2-1, is EPEVTQTPSHQVTQMGQEVILRCVPISNHLYFYWYRQILGQKVEFLVSFYNNEISEKSEIFDDQFSVERPDGSNFTLKIRSTKLEDSAMYFCASSRTLEQFFGPGTRLTVL.

The chain recombines TRBV7-2 with TRBJ2-1; a weak D match, TRBD1 (6 bases). The CDR3 consists of 13 residues. CDR1 SGHTA and CDR2 FQGNSA come from the germline V gene. Trimming removed 5 bases at V and 5 bases at J, with 10 bases between. The CDR3 here is CASSVDRHNEQFF. The CDR3 DNA is TGTGCCAGCAGCGTCGACAGGCACAATGAGCAGTTCTTC.

This clone turned up a few times. This chain connects TRBV3-1 (or the pseudogene TRBV3-2) to TRBJ1-2; D unresolved. The CDR3 length is 14 residues. V shed 2 bases and J shed 2 bases, with 9 bases lying between them. CDR1 and CDR2 from the germline V gene are LGHDT and YNNKEL (reference sequence). The CDR3 loop is CASSQYSQNYGYTF. In DNA, the CDR3 is TGTGCCAGCAGCCAATATTCACAGAACTATGGCTACACCTTC.